This T cell receptor (beta chain) was observed in a study of response to subunit inactivated influenza vaccine. Notes on the study in general: New T cells are recruited in small numbers by each seasonal influenza vaccination, according to the authors' suggestion.

A few counts support this clonotype. Its target is unknown. MiXCR, applied by TCRdb to the RT-PCR reads, yields one record per CDR3 protein. The sample consists of 600,000 to 850,000 distinct CDR3 sequences, less than 15% of them appearing once. Between the trimmed V and J ends, which lost 4 bases and 2 bases, there was a span of 9 bases. This CDR3 region has 13 residues. The chain combines TRBV12-3 or TRBV12-4 with TRBJ2-7; D call uncertain. The sequence was obtained from a man aged 50-59 years who received an inactivated influenza vaccine. This specimen consisted of PBMCs from blood, obtained less than 15 days before vaccination. The CDR3 DNA sequence: TGTGCCAGCAGTTATGACACCCCCTACGAGCAGTACTTC. Its protein is CASSYDTPYEQYF.